These 13 T cell receptor beta chains share one sample of origin, sequenced in a study of T cell responses to AZD1222 COVID-19 vaccine. Method: immunoSEQ multiplex PCR; TCRdb's copy keeps in-frame clones and lacks some. The sample holds some 130,000 clones; roughly nine tenths are singletons and the top ten take about 3.5%. Material: peripheral blood, obtained on day 0 of AZD1222 vaccination. Source of these receptors: an adult in good health.

V usage is TRBV6-5 and J usage is TRBJ1-4; TRBD1 matches 9 bases. CDR1 MNHEY and CDR2 SVGAGI come from the germline V gene. CDR3 length: 16 residues. The junction had 6 bases not matched to a gene; V was cut back by 0 bases and J by 7 bases. CDR3 sequence reads: CASSYSQGAGGEKLFF. Written as DNA, the CDR3 is TGTGCCAGCAGTTACTCACAGGGGGCTGGGGGTGAAAAACTGTTTTTT.

DNA for the CDR3: TGCGCCAGCAGCCAGGGGACAGGGAACAGTAATGAAAAACTGTTTTTT. It codes for CASSQGTGNSNEKLFF. The chain couples TRBV4-3 to TRBJ1-4, with 9 bases aligning to TRBD1. CDR1 and CDR2 (germline): LGHNA, YSLEER. V was clipped by 3 bases and J by 4 bases; unmatched bases: 6. This CDR3 has 16 residues.

The rearrangement links TRBV18 to TRBJ1-4, with D uncertain. Germline V gene lookup returns CDR1 KGHSH and CDR2 LQKENI. The ends were cut back, 2 bases at V and 7 bases at J, with 8 bases in the middle. The CDR3 contains 13 residues. This CDR3 reads CASSPTAGEKLFF. DNA of the CDR3: TGTGCCAGCTCACCAACAGCAGGTGAAAAACTGTTTTTT. The variable domain in full, completed from reference TRBV18 and TRBJ1-4, reads NAGVMQNPRHLVRRRGQEARLRCSPMKGHSHVYWYRQLPEEGLKFMVYLQKENIIDESGMPKERFSAEFPKEGPSILRIQQVVRGDSAAYFCASSPTAGEKLFFGSGTQLSVL.

A remark on this clone: Other DNA sequences in the same sample also yield this CDR3. The V call is TRBV12-3 or TRBV12-4, the J call TRBJ1-2; D is uncertain. The CDR3 has 13 amino acids. Trimming pared 3 bases from V and 2 bases from J, leaving 7 bases between. CDR3 residues: CASSLATNYGYTF. CDR3 bases: TGTGCCAGCAGTTTGGCCACCAACTATGGCTACACCTTC.

This rearrangement joins TRBV19 to TRBJ1-2; D gene unclear. The CDR3 has 14 residues. Trimming removed 0 bases at V and 3 bases at J, with 8 bases between. The V gene's germline CDR1 is LNHDA and CDR2 SQIVND (reference sequence). CDR3 amino acids: CASSIDTRDYGYTF. In DNA, the CDR3 is TGTGCCAGTAGTATAGATACGAGGGACTATGGCTACACCTTC.

The CDR3 loop is CASSVTRGRFPDTQYF. In DNA form, the CDR3 reads TGTGCCAGTAGTGTAACCAGGGGGCGTTTCCCAGATACGCAGTATTTT. The J gene is TRBJ2-3, the V gene TRBV19; 8 bases map to TRBD1. Germline-derived CDR1 and CDR2 are LNHDA and SQIVND (reference sequence). The CDR3 is 16 amino acids. V trimming: 5 bases; J trimming: 4 bases; junction bases outside the gene matches: 11.

This clone was detected once. This chain joins TRBV6-2 or TRBV6-3 and TRBJ2-1, with 9 positions matching TRBD2. The CDR3 has 15 amino acids. In germline, CDR1 is MNHEY, CDR2 SVGEGT. V was clipped by 2 bases and J by 7 bases; unmatched bases: 6. CDR3 DNA: TGTGCCAGCAGTTACGGGGTGGCGGGAGGGAATGAGCAGTTCTTC. Protein sequence: CASSYGVAGGNEQFF.

The chain combines TRBV5-4 with TRBJ2-7; no definite D call. The CDR3 is 14 amino acids. CDR1 is SGHNT, CDR2 YYREEE, per germline (reference sequence). The V gene lost 0 bases and the J gene lost 3 bases, with 10 bases spanning the gap. Here the CDR3 DNA reads TGTGCCAGCAGCTTGGGGTCTAGTATCTACGAGCAGTACTTC. Translation: CASSLGSSIYEQYF.

This chain uses TRBV5-5 with TRBJ2-4, with D possibly being TRBD1 or TRBD2 (6 bases each). The V gene lost 3 bases and the J gene lost 9 bases, with 13 bases spanning the gap. The CDR3 loop spans 13 amino acids. Germline V lookup: CDR1 SGHKS, CDR2 YYEKEE (reference sequence). The chain's CDR3 is CASSSEGEAIQYF. As DNA, the CDR3 is TGTGCCAGCAGCTCGGAGGGGGAGGCCATTCAGTACTTC. The full variable domain, rest sourced from reference TRBV5-5 and TRBJ2-4, is DAGVTQSPTHLIKTRGQQVTLRCSPISGHKSVSWYQQVLGQGPQFIFQYYEKEERGRGNFPDRFSARQFPNYSSELNVNALLLGDSALYLCASSSEGEAIQYFGAGTRLSVL.

This chain joins TRBV6-5 and TRBJ2-5; a weak D match, TRBD2 (5 bases). Trimming pared 0 bases from V and 2 bases from J, leaving 10 bases between. CDR3 size: 15 residues. The germline CDR1 and CDR2 sequences are MNHEY and SVGAGI. The CDR3 bases are TGTGCCAGCAGTTACTCGAGAGTAGCGCAAGAGACCCAGTACTTC. Its translation: CASSYSRVAQETQYF.

The rearrangement uses TRBV7-2 and TRBJ2-1; 9 bases are shared with TRBD2. The CDR3 is made up of 17 amino acids. From germline, CDR1 is SGHTA and CDR2 FQGNSA. The junction had 9 bases not matched to a gene; V was cut back by 4 bases and J by 2 bases. CDR3 amino acids: CASSSRTGTSTYNEQFF. The DNA of the CDR3 is TGTGCCAGCAGCTCCCGAACAGGGACTAGCACCTACAATGAGCAGTTCTTC. The complete variable domain, with remaining parts taken from reference TRBV7-2 and TRBJ2-1, reads GAGVSQSPSNKVTEKGKDVELRCDPISGHTALYWYRQSLGQGLEFLIYFQGNSAPDKSGLPSDRFSAERTGGSVSTLTIQRTQQEDSAVYLCASSSRTGTSTYNEQFFGPGTRLTVL.

The CDR3 is CASRVSDSYEQYF. CDR3 bases: TGTGCCAGCAGGGTCTCGGATTCCTACGAGCAGTACTTC. V usage is TRBV2 and J usage is TRBJ2-7, with D hard to call. This CDR3 is built from 13 residues. The V gene's germline CDR1 is SNHLY and CDR2 FYNNEI. The V and J ends lost 6 bases and 1 base respectively, with 10 bases between them. The entire variable domain, with the rest obtained from reference TRBV2 and TRBJ2-7, is as follows: EPEVTQTPSHQVTQMGQEVILRCVPISNHLYFYWYRQILGQKVEFLVSFYNNEISEKSEIFDDQFSVERPDGSNFTLKIRSTKLEDSAMYFCASRVSDSYEQYFGPGTRLTVT.

The chain uses TRBV5-6 and TRBJ2-7, with 11 bases identical to TRBD2. Germline V gene data show CDR1 as SGHDT and CDR2 as YYEEEE. J gave up 2 bases and V 4 bases, and 2 bases lay outside the gene matches. The CDR3 length is 14 residues. CDR3 sequence: CASSLSGRAYEQYF. DNA of the CDR3: TGTGCCAGCAGCCTTAGCGGGAGGGCCTACGAGCAGTACTTC.